The TCR beta chain described here comes from a study of shared clonotypes between healthy human individuals. Profiled with immunoSEQ multiplex PCR; TCRdb holds only in-frame clones, not every one. In the table there are roughly 2.1 million clones, under 95% of which are singletons. Positive CCR7 selection of CD45RO-negative cells yielded the naive CD8 cells, and terminally differentiated effector memory CD45RA+ cells were excluded. The germline gives CDR1 PRHDT, CDR2 FYEKMQ (reference sequence). V was trimmed by 5 bases and J by 5 bases, leaving 12 bases between them. There are 13 residues in the CDR3.

The TCR originated in a man aged 18 to 30 in good health. Some clones in this sample may be carry-over from other donors' samples. The chain links TRBV13 to TRBJ2-5; D is possibly TRBD2 (7 bases). The sample was naive CD8+ T cells from PBMCs. The CDR3 DNA sequence: TGTGCCAGCAGCCGGGGGGACATGGAGACCCAGTACTTC. Amino acid sequence: CASSRGDMETQYF.